This T cell receptor (beta chain) comes out of a study of blood T cell repertoires in COVID-19. Study-level information: T cells, B-cell-depleted T cells, or PBMCs provided the cDNA or gDNA that served as material.

Trimming took 0 bases from V and 0 from J, leaving 4 bases between them. CDR1 and CDR2 from the germline V gene are SGHRS and YFSETQ. This CDR3 contains 14 residues. The repertoire was sequenced with immunoSEQ multiplex PCR; TCRdb's copy has only in-frame clones and lacks some. Of approximately 170,000 clones in the sample, roughly 84% are singletons; the top ten hold 10%. Only a few counts were recorded for this clone. The receptor's source is a woman of 80 years or more with active or convalescent COVID-19. Sequencing was performed on peripheral blood. The gene calls are TRBV5-1 and TRBJ1-3; D unresolved. CDR3 amino acids: CASSLGHSGNTIYF. CDR3 nucleotide sequence: TGCGCCAGCAGCTTGGGACACTCTGGAAACACCATATATTTT.